Listed below are T cell receptor beta chains from one sample, sequenced in a study of shared clonotypes between healthy human individuals. Data came from immunoSEQ multiplex PCR; TCRdb stores just in-frame clones and leaves some out. The sample comprises around 690,000 clones, about 90% of which are singletons, and 34% rests with the top ten. Input material: memory CD8+ T cells from PBMCs. The receptor set was obtained from a man aged 18-30 years in good health. Some clones in this sample may be carry-over from other donors' samples. CDR3s leave out the opening cysteine and the closing phenylalanine or tryptophan. A D gene is named only where the DNA matches it firmly. Rows give clone size only sometimes, using once, few, many, or a class for an expanded clone.

J gene: TRBJ2-2; D gene: -; clone size: -; V gene: TRBV30; CDR3 protein: AWSAPSRRDTGELF
J gene: TRBJ1-1; D gene: TRBD1; clone size: -; V gene: TRBV7-9; CDR3 protein: ASSHLGGGFEAF
J gene: -; D gene: TRBD1; clone size: -; V gene: TRBV5-6; CDR3 protein: ASSLSGTDSYEQY
J gene: TRBJ2-7; D gene: -; clone size: -; V gene: TRBV4-3; CDR3 protein: ASSQYQGWEGRHEQY
J gene: TRBJ2-7; D gene: -; clone size: -; V gene: TRBV9; CDR3 protein: ASSLAGTAYEQY
J gene: TRBJ2-2; D gene: -; clone size: -; V gene: TRBV9; CDR3 protein: ASSVLRAGTGELF
J gene: TRBJ2-7; D gene: -; clone size: -; V gene: TRBV28; CDR3 protein: ATEAGTGVYEQY
J gene: TRBJ1-1; D gene: -; clone size: once; V gene: TRBV27; CDR3 protein: ASSLGGGKNTEAF
J gene: TRBJ1-1; D gene: -; clone size: -; V gene: TRBV29-1; CDR3 protein: SVDAPNTEAF
J gene: TRBJ2-7; D gene: TRBD1; clone size: -; V gene: TRBV10-3; CDR3 protein: AISADRGRPYEQY
J gene: TRBJ1-1; D gene: TRBD1; clone size: few; V gene: TRBV4-1; CDR3 protein: ASIPGGNTEAF